The 5 T cell receptor beta chains listed next were all sequenced from one sample in a study of control samples from healthy donors and cancer patients. Using immunoSEQ multiplex PCR, the repertoire was profiled, and TCRdb retains in-frame clones only, with some absent. The sample records roughly 120,000 clones, about nine tenths being singletons. The sequenced sample consisted of blood. The origin of the receptors is a woman aged 18-35 years in good health.

This clone was observed a single time. The V gene is TRBV5-6, the J gene TRBJ2-2, with 8 bases matching TRBD2. From germline, CDR1 is SGHDT and CDR2 YYEEEE. The CDR3 extends over 17 amino acids. V was pared by 0 bases and J by 4 bases, with 8 bases of the junction left unmatched. CDR3 nucleotide sequence: TGTGCCAGCAGCTTGGCGGGGGGACTAGGGGGCACCGGGGAGCTGTTTTTT. It codes for CASSLAGGLGGTGELFF.

The chain uses TRBV5-8 and TRBJ1-1, with D uncertain. The germline CDR1 and CDR2 sequences are SGHTS and YDEGEE. The V gene lost 2 bases and the J gene lost 1 base, with 9 bases spanning the gap. The CDR3 runs to 14 residues. The CDR3: CASSFVAGNTEAFF. As DNA, the CDR3 is TGTGCCAGCAGCTTCGTGGCAGGGAACACTGAAGCTTTCTTT.

The chain has TRBV9 and TRBJ2-3, with TRBD2 matching 7 bases. Germline-derived CDR1 and CDR2 are SGDLS and YYNGEE. V shed 4 bases, J shed 1 base, and the junction held 6 bases outside the gene matches. CDR3 length equals 15 residues. CDR3: CASSPMAGGTDTQYF. The CDR3 DNA is TGTGCCAGCAGCCCCATGGCGGGAGGCACAGATACGCAGTATTTT.

The V and J genes are TRBV28 and TRBJ2-6; the D gene could be TRBD1 or TRBD2 (5 bases each). The CDR3 runs to 16 residues. In germline, CDR1 is MDHEN, CDR2 SYDVKM. Deletions cut 5 bases from V and 0 bases from J, with 11 bases between. The DNA for the CDR3 is TGTGCCAGCAGTGGACACAGCGGCTCTGGGGCCAACGTCCTGACTTTC. Amino acids: CASSGHSGSGANVLTF.

The chain employs TRBV5-6 and TRBJ1-4, with D uncertain. Germline V CDR1 and CDR2: SGHDT, YYEEEE. The CDR3 covers 16 residues. V was shortened by 1 base and J by 4 bases, with 14 bases between the two germline ends. The CDR3 spells CASSLSGEKGNEKLFF. In nucleotides, the CDR3 is TGTGCCAGCAGCTTGTCTGGGGAAAAGGGTAATGAAAAACTGTTTTTT.